This entry lists 3 T cell receptor beta chains sequenced from one sample in a study of T-cell reconstitution after alpha-beta-depleted transplantation in children. Molecular barcoding with unique molecular identifiers was used for the TCRbeta library. TCRdb redid the calling of the PCR reads with MiXCR, one entry per CDR3 protein. The sample holds over 200,000 distinct CDR3 sequences, more than 15% seen once. The source was PBMCs, mostly from graft donor cells, collected 360 days after TCRalphabeta/CD19-depleted stem cell transplant. The receptors here all came from a male patient under 10 years old who had a stem cell transplant for acute lymphoblastic leukemia, so the T cells may come from the graft donor.

This clonotype was detected a few times. CDR3 protein: CASSPDTIYNEQFF. Written as DNA, the CDR3 is TGTGCCAGCTCACCGGACACTATCTACAATGAGCAGTTCTTC. V usage is TRBV18 and J usage is TRBJ2-1, with TRBD1 as a possible D gene (5 bases). V was trimmed by 3 bases and J by 3 bases, leaving 9 bases between them. This CDR3 comprises 14 residues. Per germline, CDR1 KGHSH and CDR2 LQKENI.

A few counts support this clonotype. The chain has TRBV20-1 and TRBJ1-5, with TRBD1 matching over 7 bases. CDR1 DFQATT and CDR2 SNEGSKA come from the germline V gene (reference sequence). V was clipped by 6 bases and J by 3 bases; unmatched bases: 5. CDR3 size: 13 residues. The CDR3 spells CSALGQINQPQHF. In DNA form, the CDR3 reads TGCAGTGCACTGGGACAGATCAATCAGCCCCAGCATTTT.

This clonotype was counted a few times. The chain is built from TRBV5-1 and TRBJ1-2; tentatively, D is TRBD1 (5 bases). V lost 0 bases to trimming and J lost 2 bases, with 14 bases between them. This CDR3 is 16 amino acids long. CDR1 is SGHRS, CDR2 YFSETQ, per germline. In DNA form, the CDR3 reads TGCGCCAGCAGCTTGGCAGGTCGGGGCGGAAACTATGGCTACACCTTC. Protein: CASSLAGRGGNYGYTF.